This T cell receptor beta chain was retrieved from a study of early T cells in non-severe SARS-CoV-2 infection. Overall study results and limits: Lookups in VDJdb leaned toward anti-spike CD8 responses and missed private and CD4 specificities.

This clonotype showed up many times. The target antigen is unknown. The CDR3 is made up of 14 amino acids. In germline, CDR1 is SGHRS, CDR2 YFSETQ. V lost 2 bases and J 4 bases, leaving 12 bases between the germline ends. Via MiXCR, TCRdb re-called the 5' RACE reads, giving one row per CDR3 protein. The sample yields about 19,000 distinct CDR3 sequences, around 5.7% seen once. Sequenced: whole blood. This TCR was recovered from an adult who was a healthcare worker with PCR-confirmed SARS-CoV-2 infection or an uninfected control (not recorded which). The chain uses TRBV5-1 and TRBJ1-1, with D perhaps TRBD1 (5 bases). The CDR3: CASSFGAEGTEAFF. In nucleotides, the CDR3 is TGCGCCAGCAGCTTTGGGGCAGAAGGCACTGAAGCTTTCTTT.